In this sample, the clone carrying this TCR beta chain turned up a few times. One entry per CDR3 protein results from TCRdb running MiXCR on the 5' RACE reads. The sample lists 40,000 or so distinct CDR3 sequences; roughly 8% were seen once. From germline, CDR1 is MNHNS and CDR2 SASEGT. The V end lost 4 bases, the J end lost 0 bases, and 10 bases lay between the germline ends. The CDR3 totals 16 residues. The data stem from a study of early T cells in non-severe SARS-CoV-2 infection. Sequenced here: whole blood, sampled at baseline. V usage is TRBV6-1 and J usage is TRBJ2-6; weak D call: TRBD1 (5 bases). The TCR was taken from an adult who was a healthcare worker with PCR-confirmed SARS-CoV-2 infection or an uninfected control (not recorded which). The CDR3 DNA follows: TGTGCCAGCAGTGTCACCCAGGGCTCTGGGGCCAACGTCCTGACTTTC. This gives the protein CASSVTQGSGANVLTF.